A single sample is the source of the 13 T cell receptor beta chains below, sequenced in a study of T cell changes during pregnancy in multiple sclerosis. Method: immunoSEQ multiplex PCR; TCRdb's copy keeps in-frame clones and lacks some. This repertoire shows 65,000 to 70,000 clones, 75% to 95% found once; its top ten account for over 2%. Sequencing was performed on peripheral blood, taken in the first trimester of pregnancy. The receptors here all came from a female donor with multiple sclerosis, enrolled in a pregnancy study.

The V gene is TRBV1, the J gene TRBJ2-1; the tabulated D call, TRBD2, remains unverified against the DNA. TRBV1 corresponds to a pseudogene. CDR3 length: 20 residues. CDR3 protein: CTSSQPPQRGLRFTYNEQFF. DNA of the CDR3: TGCACCAGCAGCCAGCCCCCCCAGCGGGGACTCCGCTTTACATACAATGAGCAGTTCTTC.

The gene calls are TRBV7-3 and TRBJ1-2; D perhaps matches TRBD1 (5 bases). The CDR3 has 15 amino acids. CDR1 and CDR2 (germline): SGHTA, FQGTGA. Trimming cost V 3 bases and J 7 bases, with 18 bases left between them. The CDR3 loop is CASSLTGTSTSGYTF. The CDR3 region has the DNA TGTGCCAGCAGCTTGACCGGGACTTCGACGTCTGGCTACACCTTC. The variable domain in full, completed from reference TRBV7-3 and TRBJ1-2, reads GAGVSQTPSNKVTEKGKYVELRCDPISGHTALYWYRQSLGQGPEFLIYFQGTGAADDSGLPNDRFFAVRPEGSVSTLKIQRTERGDSAVYLCASSLTGTSTSGYTFGSGTRLTVV.

The gene calls are TRBV9 and TRBJ2-3, with D hard to call. Germline V lookup: CDR1 SGDLS, CDR2 YYNGEE. This CDR3 is built from 15 residues. V was trimmed by 1 base and J by 4 bases, leaving 13 bases between them. CDR3 protein: CASSVTSLFPDTQYF. The CDR3 region has the DNA TGTGCCAGCAGCGTAACTTCCCTCTTCCCAGATACGCAGTATTTT.

The V gene is TRBV9, the J gene TRBJ1-1, with a possible D match to TRBD1 (6 bases). Germline V gene sequence: CDR1 SGDLS, CDR2 YYNGEE. Trimming left V 3 bases short and J 0 bases short, with 9 bases between. The CDR3 runs 14 residues. The CDR3 sequence is CASSAQGMNTEAFF. In DNA form, the CDR3 reads TGTGCCAGCAGCGCTCAGGGGATGAACACTGAAGCTTTCTTT.

The J gene is TRBJ1-2, the V gene TRBV4-2, with a possible D match to TRBD1 (5 bases). The CDR3 has 13 amino acids. In germline, CDR1 is LGHNA, CDR2 YNFKEQ. Deletions cut 0 bases from V and 6 bases from J, with 8 bases between. The CDR3 DNA sequence: TGTGCCAGCAGCCAAGATGTGGGGCATGGCTACACCTTC. Translation gives CASSQDVGHGYTF.

The chain links TRBV2 to TRBJ2-5; 9 bases align to TRBD2. Germline CDR1 and CDR2: SNHLY and FYNNEI. V was clipped by 6 bases and J by 4 bases; unmatched bases: 9. This CDR3 contains 15 residues. This chain's CDR3 is CASSGASGISETQYF. The CDR3 DNA reads TGTGCCAGCAGCGGGGCTAGCGGGATTTCAGAGACCCAGTACTTC.

The chain uses TRBV5-4 and TRBJ2-5; TRBD2 matches 11 bases. Germline trimming cut 3 bases from V and 5 bases from J; bases unmatched to any gene: 12. This CDR3 comprises 17 residues. Germline-derived CDR1 and CDR2 are SGHNT and YYREEE (reference sequence). CDR3 protein: CASSSGTSGTSRETQYF. DNA for the CDR3: TGTGCCAGCAGCTCCGGGACTAGCGGAACCTCCAGGGAGACCCAGTACTTC.

The CDR3 DNA sequence: TGTGCCAGCAGTCCCCGCGGGGGGGCGGAGGAGACCCAGTACTTC. It yields the protein CASSPRGGAEETQYF. The chain recombines TRBV6-1 with TRBJ2-5; 9 nucleotides line up with TRBD2. This CDR3 has 15 residues. The germline V gene has CDR1 MNHNS and CDR2 SASEGT. Losses at the gene ends were 5 bases for V and 5 bases for J; bases not matched to a gene: 9.

The rearrangement uses TRBV18 and TRBJ2-7; 7 bases agree with TRBD1. The CDR3 spans 13 residues. The germline gives CDR1 KGHSH, CDR2 LQKENI. Trimming cost V 2 bases and J 4 bases; bases outside gene matches: 2. The CDR3 sequence: CASSPEDRYEQYF. CDR3 nucleotides: TGTGCCAGCTCACCAGAGGACAGGTACGAGCAGTACTTC. Drawing the rest from reference TRBV18 and TRBJ2-7, the complete variable domain is NAGVMQNPRHLVRRRGQEARLRCSPMKGHSHVYWYRQLPEEGLKFMVYLQKENIIDESGMPKERFSAEFPKEGPSILRIQQVVRGDSAAYFCASSPEDRYEQYFGPGTRLTVT.

This clone was picked up one time. The chain joins TRBV4-1 to TRBJ2-7; 7 bases are shared with TRBD1. The CDR3 runs to 13 residues. V gave up 1 base and J gave up 7 bases; unmatched junction bases: 4. Germline V gene data show CDR1 as MGHRA and CDR2 as YSYEKL. CDR3 nucleotides: TGCGCCAGCAGCCAAGTCCCCAGGGGGGAGCAGTACTTC. Amino acids: CASSQVPRGEQYF.

CDR3 loop: CASSETPLAGGHNEQFF. CDR3 sequence (DNA): TGTGCCAGCAGCGAGACACCCCTAGCGGGGGGTCACAATGAGCAGTTCTTC. V usage is TRBV9 and J usage is TRBJ2-1; 11 positions agree with TRBD2. V was pared by 3 bases and J by 5 bases, with 10 bases of the junction left unmatched. CDR3 size: 17 residues. The V gene's germline CDR1 is SGDLS and CDR2 YYNGEE.

The chain combines TRBV5-5 with TRBJ2-5; the D is unclear. The ends were cut back, 3 bases at V and 7 bases at J, with 10 bases in the middle. The CDR3 length is 12 residues. Germline V gene data show CDR1 as SGHKS and CDR2 as YYEKEE (reference sequence). CDR3 residues: CASSSLSGTQYF. CDR3 in DNA: TGTGCCAGCAGCTCCTTATCCGGGACCCAGTACTTC.

This rearrangement joins TRBV6-4 to TRBJ2-3; 12 bases align to TRBD2. CDR1 MRHNA and CDR2 SNTAGT come from the germline V gene. J gave up 4 bases and V 4 bases, and 0 bases lay outside the gene matches. This CDR3 has 14 residues. The chain's CDR3 is CASSASGGADTQYF. DNA for the CDR3: TGTGCCAGCAGTGCTAGCGGGGGGGCAGATACGCAGTATTTT.